The clone carrying this T cell receptor beta chain has just one count. What it binds is unknown. 60 Vbeta and 13 Jbeta primers were used in PCR. TCRdb's table, derived via immunoSEQ multiplex PCR, lists solely in-frame clones and lacks some. The sample has 150,000 to 200,000 clones, over 80% seen once; the top ten hold 1.5%. This CDR3 is 14 amino acids long. Germline V gene sequence: CDR1 LNHDA, CDR2 SQIVND (reference sequence). With V trimmed by 3 bases and J by 2 bases, 4 bases remained unmatched. This sample is part of a study of cytomegalovirus exposure and HLA in healthy donors. Whole-study results and caveats: In vitro data verified three CMV-associated chains as specific for CMV antigens.

The material sequenced was PBMCs. The chain couples TRBV19 to TRBJ2-7, with 7 bases aligning to TRBD2. This TCR was recovered from a man aged 40-49 years in good health and CMV-seronegative. CDR3: CASSISSGAYEQYF. As DNA, the CDR3 is TGTGCCAGTAGTATTTCTAGCGGAGCCTACGAGCAGTACTTC.